This TCR beta chain was sequenced in a study of patients and donors after allogeneic stem cell transplantation. Via MiXCR, TCRdb re-called the RT-PCR reads, giving one row per CDR3 protein. This table has 57,000 or so distinct CDR3 sequences, about 14% appearing once. J gave up 3 bases and V 5 bases, and 10 bases lay outside the gene matches. CDR3 length: 15 residues. CDR1 and CDR2 (germline): MNHEY, SVGEGT. The source of this sequence is a human donor who was either an allogeneic HSCT recipient or a stem cell or donor lymphocyte infusion donor (not recorded which). It is not recorded whose cells these are; they may come from a transplant donor. This chain uses TRBV6-2 or TRBV6-3 with TRBJ2-7, with 7 nucleotides matching TRBD2. The specimen was blood, either unsorted or a sorted T cell fraction (not recorded which). The chain's CDR3 is CASSTTGLADYEQYF. CDR3 DNA: TGTGCCAGCAGTACGACCGGGCTAGCGGACTACGAGCAGTACTTC.